This T cell receptor beta chain originates from a study of blood T cell repertoires in COVID-19. Study in general: Samples representing acute and convalescent COVID-19 were sourced from the United States, Italy and Spain. Sources were T cells, B-cell-depleted T cells, or PBMCs; the material itself was cDNA or gDNA.

Original handling: Amplification of reference gene primers was used by the study to estimate nucleated cell counts. Data came from immunoSEQ multiplex PCR; TCRdb stores just in-frame clones and leaves some out. That table supplies the V and J calls and clone size; D and trimming were determined from the DNA. Here the sample spans under 150,000 clones, 70% to 90% being singletons. This CDR3 has 16 residues. Germline loops: CDR1 SGHTA, CDR2 FQGNSA. V gave up 2 bases and J gave up 7 bases; unmatched junction bases: 6. This clone was seen just once. Specimen: peripheral blood. The V and J genes are TRBV7-2 and TRBJ1-6; the match to TRBD1 covers 9 bases. This receptor was identified in a human donor in a cohort sampled during active COVID-19. In nucleotides, the CDR3 is TGTGCCAGCAGCTTAAGGGGACAGGGAAGGAATTCACCCCTCCACTTT. This translates into CASSLRGQGRNSPLHF.